This paragraph reports one TCR beta chain. Its cognate antigen is unknown. This record comes from a study of blood T cells in healthy people across ages. Study-level points and caveats: PBMCs were not sorted, which prevented a conclusive comparison of naive versus antigen-experienced cells.

The germline gives CDR1 MNHEY, CDR2 SMNVEV (reference sequence). CDR3 length: 14 amino acids. Trimming removed 5 bases from V and 5 bases from J, with 13 bases in between. The use of a sample-barcoded 5' primer and a J-beta primer mix characterized a second PCR of about 7 to 12 cycles. TCRdb re-derived calls from the 5' RACE reads in MiXCR, one entry per CDR3 protein. The sample lists more than 1.4 million distinct CDR3 sequences; roughly 40% were seen once. Sequencing used blood. The receptor's source is a young woman in good health. The chain combines TRBV27 with TRBJ1-5; D unclear. The CDR3 here is CASSPTLGYQPQHF. The CDR3 DNA sequence: TGTGCCAGCAGTCCCACACTGGGCTATCAGCCCCAGCATTTT.